This T cell receptor (beta chain) was obtained from a study of T cell repertoires in cytomegalovirus infection. Background on the study: CMV infection and matching HLA type were both indicated by public TCR beta signatures.

This clonotype was observed a handful of times. Its antigen remains unidentified. The CDR3 is made up of 14 amino acids. Looked up from germline, CDR1 is KGHDR and CDR2 is SFDVKD. V shed 4 bases and J 8 bases; nucleotides not matched to a gene: 8. Broader study findings: CMV-specific TCR beta clonotypes restricted by HLA-C dominated the ex vivo response. CMV carriers with the relevant HLA were identified by cumulative public TCR beta family frequency.

TCRdb re-called the reads with MiXCR, one entry per CDR3 protein. The sample yields about 360,000 distinct CDR3 sequences, roughly 20% seen once. This receptor was obtained from a human donor in good health (CMV status not recorded). Some clones in this sample may be carry-over from other donors' samples. The chain employs TRBV24-1 and TRBJ1-2, with TRBD1 matching 8 bases. Sequencing was performed on PBMCs. The CDR3 bases are TGTGCCACCAGTGAAGAGGACAGGGCGAGAGGCTACACCTTC. Translation gives CATSEEDRARGYTF.